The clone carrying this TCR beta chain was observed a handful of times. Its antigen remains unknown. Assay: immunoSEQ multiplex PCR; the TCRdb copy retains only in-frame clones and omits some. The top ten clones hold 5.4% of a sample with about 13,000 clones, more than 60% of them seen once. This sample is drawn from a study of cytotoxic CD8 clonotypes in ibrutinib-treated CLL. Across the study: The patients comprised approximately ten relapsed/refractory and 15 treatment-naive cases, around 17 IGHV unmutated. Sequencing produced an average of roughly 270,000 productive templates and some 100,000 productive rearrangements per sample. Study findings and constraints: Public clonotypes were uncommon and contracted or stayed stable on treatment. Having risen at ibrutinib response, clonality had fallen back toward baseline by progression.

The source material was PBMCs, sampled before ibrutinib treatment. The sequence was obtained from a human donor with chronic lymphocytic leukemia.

This CDR3 is CAWKGTGNTIYF. As DNA, the CDR3 is TGTGCCTGGAAGGGGACAGGGAACACCATATATTTT. The J gene is TRBJ1-3, the V gene TRBV30; 9 positions match TRBD1. Trimming removed 4 bases from V and 7 bases from J; junction bases left unmatched: 2. Germline-derived CDR1 and CDR2 are GTSNPN and SVGIG (reference sequence). The CDR3 loop spans 12 amino acids. Complete variable domain (other parts from reference TRBV30 and TRBJ1-3): SQTIHQWPATLVQPVGSPLSLECTVEGTSNPNLYWYRQAAGRGLQLLFYSVGIGQISSEVPQNLSASRPQDRQFILSSKKLLLSDSGFYLCAWKGTGNTIYFGEGSWLTVV.